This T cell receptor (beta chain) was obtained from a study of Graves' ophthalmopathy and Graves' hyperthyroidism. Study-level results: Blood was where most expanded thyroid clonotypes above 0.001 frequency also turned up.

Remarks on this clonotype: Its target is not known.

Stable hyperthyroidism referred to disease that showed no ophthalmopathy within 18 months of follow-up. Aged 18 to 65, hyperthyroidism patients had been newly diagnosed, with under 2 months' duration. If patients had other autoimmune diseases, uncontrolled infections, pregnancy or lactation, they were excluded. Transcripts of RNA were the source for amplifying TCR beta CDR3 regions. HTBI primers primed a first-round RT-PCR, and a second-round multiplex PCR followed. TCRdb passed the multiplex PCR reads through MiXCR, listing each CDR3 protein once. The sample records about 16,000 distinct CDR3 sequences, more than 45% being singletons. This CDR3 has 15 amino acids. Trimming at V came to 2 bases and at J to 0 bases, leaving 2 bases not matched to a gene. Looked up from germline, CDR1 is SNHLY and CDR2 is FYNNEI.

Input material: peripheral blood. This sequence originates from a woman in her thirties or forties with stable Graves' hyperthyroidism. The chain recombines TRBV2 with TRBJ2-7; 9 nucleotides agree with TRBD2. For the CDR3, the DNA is TGTGCCAGCAGTGAACCTAGCGGGGTCTCCTACGAGCAGTACTTC. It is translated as CASSEPSGVSYEQYF.